This paragraph covers one T cell receptor beta chain sequence. Its antigen is still unknown. This record belongs to a study of CD8+ T cells in alopecia areata. Study at large: Each of the treated patients was given oral tofacitinib, 5 to 10 mg twice daily, for moderate-to-severe alopecia areata.

Treatment denoted: oral pan-JAK inhibitor, 5-10 mg twice daily. The study, taken as a whole, reports: Within the top 100, expanded CD8+ clones significantly decreased with tofacitinib, as did scalp clonality. It was lesional scalp, especially alopecia totalis/universalis, that showed higher clonality than normal scalp. Numerous clones, expanded in lesions, remained in scalp and blood during tofacitinib.

The authors extracted RNA and reverse transcribed it into cDNA as the sequencing template. Profiled with immunoSEQ multiplex PCR; TCRdb holds only in-frame clones, not every one. The table records 210,000 or so clones, approximately 70% of them present only once. This receptor was identified in a human donor with alopecia areata. The source material was CD4+ T cells sorted from blood, sampled between weeks 44 and 45, from a patient treated with tofacitinib.

Here the CDR3 reads CASSYARLDYEQYF. CDR3 coding DNA: TGTGCCAGCAGTTACGCGAGGCTTGACTACGAGCAGTACTTC. The J gene is TRBJ2-7, the V gene TRBV6-6; no reliable D call. The V gene's germline CDR1 is MNHNY and CDR2 SVGAGI (reference sequence). This CDR3 has 14 residues. V was shortened by 2 bases and J by 3 bases, with 11 bases between the two germline ends.